One sample yielded the 30 T cell receptor beta chains listed below, sequenced in a study of a mutant IDH1 vaccine in newly diagnosed glioma. Their target antigens are unknown. As for time point: week 11, during vaccination. All doses held 300 ug of mutant IDH1 20-mer peptide, with topical imiquimod. Clones were sequenced by immunoSEQ multiplex PCR, and TCRdb holds only the in-frame ones, with some missing. The sample shows approximately 110,000 clones, roughly 88% of them seen only once. Sample: PBMCs, taken from a glioma patient whose treatment included an IDH1 peptide vaccine. The source is a woman in her forties or fifties with glioma.

The chain employs TRBV6-6 and TRBJ1-1; unclear D gene. The CDR3 length is 12 residues. The ends were cut back, 2 bases at V and 8 bases at J, with 9 bases in the middle. Germline V gene lookup returns CDR1 MNHNY and CDR2 SVGAGI (reference sequence). The CDR3: CASSYQRLEAFF. CDR3 sequence (DNA): TGTGCCAGCAGTTACCAGAGACTCGAAGCTTTCTTT.

The rearrangement joins TRBV2 to TRBJ1-4; D is unclear. CDR1 and CDR2 from the germline V gene are SNHLY and FYNNEI. V lost 8 bases to trimming and J lost 2 bases, with 15 bases between them. The CDR3 covers 15 residues. CDR3: CASSASGRTNEKLFF. In nucleotides, the CDR3 is TGTGCCAGCTCCGCCTCAGGCCGGACTAATGAAAAACTGTTTTTT.

The genes are TRBV27 and TRBJ1-5; D is possibly TRBD1 (5 bases). The CDR3 sequence is 14 residues long. The V end lost 1 base, the J end lost 5 bases, and 9 bases lay between the germline ends. Germline CDR1 and CDR2: MNHEY and SMNVEV (reference sequence). This CDR3 is CASSLLGRDQPQHF. Here the CDR3 DNA reads TGTGCCAGCAGTTTATTGGGCAGGGATCAGCCCCAGCATTTT.

The chain is built from TRBV9 and TRBJ2-2, with 7 bases identical to TRBD1. Per germline, CDR1 SGDLS and CDR2 YYNGEE. The CDR3 covers 15 residues. V dropped 3 bases and J dropped 6; count of bases not matched to a gene: 8. CDR3 sequence (DNA): TGTGCCAGCAGCGGTTACATGGGACAGCCCGGGGAGCTGTTTTTT. It translates to CASSGYMGQPGELFF.

Comments on this clone: The sample carries other DNA sequences with the same CDR3. The chain is built from TRBV15 and TRBJ2-7; a possible D gene is TRBD2 (6 bases). CDR1 and CDR2 from the germline V gene are LNHNV and YYDKDF (reference sequence). The germline V and J ends were trimmed by 1 base and 0 bases, with 10 bases remaining between them. The CDR3 runs to 15 residues. CDR3: CATSRGSGSSYEQYF. CDR3 coding DNA: TGTGCCACCAGCAGAGGATCCGGGAGCTCCTACGAGCAGTACTTC.

The rearrangement links TRBV6-6 to TRBJ2-7; a weak D match, TRBD1 (6 bases). V lost 6 bases to trimming and J lost 5 bases, with 20 bases between them. The CDR3 totals 15 residues. The germline V gene encodes CDR1 MNHNY and CDR2 SVGAGI (reference sequence). The CDR3 is CASSDEYRVPNEQYF. CDR3 DNA: TGTGCCAGCAGCGACGAATACAGGGTTCCCAACGAGCAGTACTTC.

The genes are TRBV7-3 and TRBJ1-1; no definite D call. Trimming took 3 bases from V and 1 from J, leaving 6 bases between them. This CDR3 region has 13 residues. Per germline, CDR1 SGHTA and CDR2 FQGTGA. The CDR3 protein is CASSFGGNTEAFF. CDR3 sequence (DNA): TGTGCCAGCAGCTTCGGCGGGAACACTGAAGCTTTCTTT.

This CDR3 reads CAWSVWGLAEAFF. The CDR3 DNA follows: TGTGCCTGGAGTGTTTGGGGGCTAGCTGAAGCTTTCTTT. This rearrangement joins TRBV30 to TRBJ1-1, with D perhaps matching TRBD1 (6 bases). In germline, CDR1 is GTSNPN, CDR2 SVGIG (reference sequence). The CDR3 contains 13 residues. The V and J ends lost 0 bases and 6 bases respectively, with 11 bases between them.

This chain links TRBV7-8 with TRBJ2-3; 11 bases line up with TRBD2. Germline loops: CDR1 SGHVS, CDR2 FQNEAQ. The CDR3 loop spans 17 amino acids. The junction had 8 bases not matched to a gene; V was cut back by 4 bases and J by 2 bases. The CDR3 sequence: CASSSRILAGATDTQYF. CDR3 nucleotides: TGTGCCAGCAGCTCGAGAATACTAGCGGGAGCCACAGATACGCAGTATTTT.

CDR3 nucleotide sequence: TGTGCCAGTAGTCCCGGACTAGCGGGCCTAGCCAAAAACATTCAGTACTTC. Protein sequence: CASSPGLAGLAKNIQYF. The V call is TRBV19, the J call TRBJ2-4; 11 bases are a match to TRBD2. In germline, CDR1 is LNHDA, CDR2 SQIVND (reference sequence). The CDR3 spans 17 residues. J was trimmed by 0 bases and V by 5 bases; bases with no gene match: 6.

Only one count was recorded for this clone. The V call is TRBV7-3, the J call TRBJ1-5; TRBD1 aligns across 9 bases. Germline CDR1 SGHTA, CDR2 FQGTGA. J lost 5 bases, V lost 5 bases, and 13 bases had no gene match. This CDR3 has 17 amino acids. The DNA of the CDR3 is TGTGCCAGCAGCCGAACAGGGACAGGGAGGGCGGATCAGCCCCAGCATTTT. Its translation: CASSRTGTGRADQPQHF.

This chain links TRBV27 with TRBJ1-2, with D hard to call. There are 14 residues in the CDR3. CDR1 is MNHEY and CDR2 is SMNVEV in the germline V gene (reference sequence). Trimming removed 0 bases from V and 2 bases from J, with 7 bases in between. CDR3 amino acids: CASSLSAPNYGYTF. The CDR3 DNA reads as TGTGCCAGCAGTTTATCAGCCCCGAACTATGGCTACACCTTC.

This clone was picked up a small number of times. This chain uses TRBV10-3 with TRBJ2-6; weak D call: TRBD1 (6 bases). Germline lookup yields CDR1 ENHRY and CDR2 SYGVKD. The CDR3 totals 17 residues. Trimming stripped 4 bases from V and 0 bases from J, with 13 bases between. The chain's CDR3 is CAISASTGSSGANVLTF. For the CDR3, the DNA is TGTGCCATCAGTGCCTCGACAGGATCCTCTGGGGCCAACGTCCTGACTTTC.

The J gene is TRBJ1-1, the V gene TRBV6-5; D is perhaps TRBD1 (5 bases). Germline V gene lookup returns CDR1 MNHEY and CDR2 SVGAGI. There are 13 residues in the CDR3. The V and J ends lost 11 bases and 5 bases respectively, with 18 bases between them. The DNA for the CDR3 is TGTGCCGCTCTGGGGGGGGGTTGGACTGAAGCTTTCTTT. Translation gives CAALGGGWTEAFF.

This clone has only a few counts. This chain connects TRBV29-1 to TRBJ1-2, with D maybe TRBD1 (6 bases). This CDR3 contains 12 residues. Germline V gene sequence: CDR1 SQVTM, CDR2 ANQGSEA. Trimming shortened V by 1 base and J by 3 bases, and 6 bases separated the two germline ends. The CDR3 DNA is TGCAGCGTTGAAGGGACAGACTATGGCTACACCTTC. Amino acid sequence: CSVEGTDYGYTF.

The J gene is TRBJ2-7, the V gene TRBV6-5; D is possibly TRBD2 (7 bases). V was clipped by 2 bases and J by 3 bases, with 11 bases between them. The CDR3 is made up of 14 amino acids. Germline CDR1 reads MNHEY; CDR2 reads SVGAGI. Here the CDR3 DNA reads TGTGCCAGCAGTTACAGAGGGGGGGACTACGAGCAGTACTTC. Translating it yields CASSYRGGDYEQYF.

The rearrangement uses TRBV18 and TRBJ2-4; the D gene is possibly TRBD1 (6 bases). Germline V gene data show CDR1 as KGHSH and CDR2 as LQKENI. V dropped 3 bases and J dropped 1 base, with 13 bases sitting between them. CDR3 length: 16 residues. CDR3 protein: CASSPGWGLAKNIQYF. CDR3 nucleotides: TGTGCCAGCTCACCGGGGTGGGGGCTGGCCAAAAACATTCAGTACTTC.

The rearrangement links TRBV14 to TRBJ1-1; D gene uncertain. This CDR3 spans 12 amino acids. Trimming shortened V by 1 base and J by 8 bases, and 8 bases separated the two germline ends. Germline lookup yields CDR1 SGHDN and CDR2 FVKESK. The CDR3 reads CASSQGRAEAFF. CDR3 DNA sequence: TGTGCCAGCAGCCAAGGAAGGGCAGAAGCTTTCTTT.

The gene calls are TRBV28 and TRBJ1-4, with D possibly matching TRBD1 (5 bases). Germline-derived CDR1 and CDR2 are MDHEN and SYDVKM. The CDR3 contains 14 residues. V dropped 5 bases and J dropped 13 bases, with 20 bases sitting between them. CDR3 loop: CASSLTMGTQPLFF. DNA for the CDR3: TGTGCCAGCAGTCTTACAATGGGGACTCAGCCACTGTTTTTT.

V is TRBV2 and J is TRBJ2-1; the D gene is possibly TRBD2 (6 bases). V was clipped by 6 bases and J by 0 bases, with 21 bases between them. The CDR3 extends over 18 amino acids. Germline CDR1 is SNHLY and CDR2 is FYNNEI. The CDR3 DNA follows: TGTGCCAGCAGGGTATCCGGGACTCCCTTGAGCTCCTACAATGAGCAGTTCTTC. As protein: CASRVSGTPLSSYNEQFF.

The chain combines TRBV9 with TRBJ2-2; D perhaps matches TRBD1 (6 bases). The V gene lost 1 base and the J gene lost 0 bases, with 13 bases spanning the gap. This CDR3 is 17 amino acids long. Germline CDR1 and CDR2: SGDLS and YYNGEE. The CDR3 DNA is TGTGCCAGCAGCGTAACCACAGGGTACACGAACACCGGGGAGCTGTTTTTT. Protein product: CASSVTTGYTNTGELFF.

This chain connects TRBV5-4 to TRBJ2-1, with TRBD2 matching 9 bases. Germline CDR1 is SGHNT and CDR2 is YYREEE (reference sequence). Unmatched junction bases numbered 9, after V lost 4 bases and J lost 10 bases. This CDR3 comprises 14 residues. The CDR3 region has the DNA TGTGCCAGCAGCCCCACCGCGGGGGGGTTGGAGCAGTTCTTC. Translated: CASSPTAGGLEQFF.

This chain joins TRBV5-1 and TRBJ2-7, with D unresolved. There are 14 residues in the CDR3. Trimming cost V 0 bases and J 1 base, with 8 bases left between them. Germline V CDR1 and CDR2: SGHRS, YFSETQ. In nucleotides, the CDR3 is TGCGCCAGCAGCTTGGCGTCGGTTTCCTACGAGCAGTACTTC. Translating it yields CASSLASVSYEQYF.

CDR3 sequence reads: CASRQGQPQETQYF. CDR3 DNA sequence: TGTGCCAGCCGCCAGGGGCAGCCTCAAGAGACCCAGTACTTC. This sequence joins TRBV7-9 and TRBJ2-5; the D gene is possibly TRBD1 (6 bases). This CDR3 contains 14 residues. Per the germline V gene, CDR1 is SEHNR and CDR2 is FQNEAQ (reference sequence). Trimming took 8 bases from V and 2 from J, leaving 15 bases between them.

The chain employs TRBV5-6 and TRBJ2-7; 10 bases align to TRBD1. CDR1 is SGHDT, CDR2 YYEEEE, per germline. V lost 2 bases to trimming and J lost 2 bases; unmatched junction nucleotides: 4. The CDR3 has 15 residues. In nucleotides, the CDR3 is TGTGCCAGCAGCTTTGGGACAGGGGTCGCCTACGAGCAGTACTTC. As protein: CASSFGTGVAYEQYF. Complete variable domain (other parts from reference TRBV5-6 and TRBJ2-7): DAGVTQSPTHLIKTRGQQVTLRCSPKSGHDTVSWYQQALGQGPQFIFQYYEEEERQRGNFPDRFSGHQFPNYSSELNVNALLLGDSALYLCASSFGTGVAYEQYFGPGTRLTVT.

This chain connects TRBV6-1 to TRBJ2-5; D is undetermined. Germline loops: CDR1 MNHNS, CDR2 SASEGT. The CDR3 is 11 amino acids. Trimming pared 5 bases from V and 5 bases from J, leaving 6 bases between. In DNA, the CDR3 is TGTGCCAGCAGTAACCTGGAGACCCAGTACTTC. Protein sequence: CASSNLETQYF.

The J gene is TRBJ2-7, the V gene TRBV10-3, with a tentative D call TRBD2 (6 bases). The germline V gene has CDR1 ENHRY and CDR2 SYGVKD. This CDR3 is built from 14 residues. V lost 2 bases and J 5 bases, leaving 13 bases between the germline ends. CDR3 sequence reads: CAISEAGSPHEQYF. CDR3 coding DNA: TGTGCCATCAGTGAGGCGGGGTCCCCCCACGAGCAGTACTTC.

The rearrangement joins TRBV29-1 to TRBJ2-3, with 8 nucleotides matching TRBD2. The V segment lost 5 bases and the J segment 1 base; nucleotides outside the gene matches: 8. The CDR3 spans 15 residues. Germline loops: CDR1 SQVTM, CDR2 ANQGSEA. This CDR3 reads CSVPPGLVGTDTQYF. CDR3 sequence (DNA): TGCAGCGTTCCTCCGGGACTAGTGGGCACAGATACGCAGTATTTT.

As concerns this clone: A junction boundary mismatches the germline segment, possibly from a read error. V gene TRBV30 combines with J gene TRBJ1-2, with D tentatively TRBD1 (5 bases). This CDR3 region has 11 residues. Germline CDR1 and CDR2: GTSNPN and SVGIG (reference sequence). This CDR3 reads CAWSLRTPDSF. The CDR3 coding sequence is TGTGCCTGGAGTCTCCGGACACCGGACTCCTTC.

The chain carries TRBV5-8 and TRBJ1-2; possible D gene TRBD1, 6 bases. Germline assignment: CDR1 SGHTS and CDR2 YDEGEE. CDR3 size: 15 residues. The V end was cut by 4 bases, the J end by 4 bases, with 17 bases between. Here the CDR3 reads CASSIRDISLYGYTF. CDR3 DNA: TGTGCCAGCAGCATCCGGGACATAAGTCTCTATGGCTACACCTTC.